This T cell receptor beta chain is drawn from a study of shared clonotypes between healthy human individuals. The study, taken as a whole, reports: Memory subsets generally showed smaller estimated richness than naive subsets did.

To note about this clone: What it binds is not known.

V was pared by 5 bases and J by 5 bases, with 9 bases between. Germline V gene data show CDR1 as LNHDA and CDR2 as SQIVND (reference sequence). The CDR3 spans 12 residues. Sequencing used immunoSEQ multiplex PCR; TCRdb keeps in-frame clones, though not all of them. The data contain some 2 million clones, 85% to 95% of them seen just once; the ten biggest clones take up roughly 0.13%. The chain recombines TRBV19 with TRBJ1-1; no definite D call. The sequenced sample consisted of naive CD4+ T cells sorted from blood. Subset given: CD45RA+ positively selected. This receptor was taken from a man aged 18 to 29 in good health. The CDR3 nucleotides are TGTGCCAGTAGTGTCTCCGGGACTGAAGCTTTCTTT. Amino acids: CASSVSGTEAFF. The complete variable domain, with remaining parts taken from reference TRBV19 and TRBJ1-1, reads DGGITQSPKYLFRKEGQNVTLSCEQNLNHDAMYWYRQDPGQGLRLIYYSQIVNDFQKGDIAEGYSVSREKKESFPLTVTSAQKNPTAFYLCASSVSGTEAFFGQGTRLTVV.